A selection of T cell receptor beta chains follows, all from one sample in a study of response to subunit inactivated influenza vaccine. TCRdb fed the RT-PCR reads into MiXCR, producing one record per CDR3 protein. The sample shows roughly 700,000 distinct CDR3 sequences, approximately 14% of them seen only once. This sample comprised PBMCs from blood, obtained less than 15 days before vaccination. These receptors were taken from a man between 50 and 59 years old who received an inactivated influenza vaccine. Both conserved end residues are part of each CDR3. A D gene is named only where the DNA matches it firmly. Only some rows state a clone size, as once, few, many or a class for expanded clones.

d_call	clone_size	v_call	j_call	cdr3_nt	cdr3_aa
.	.	TRBV11-2	TRBJ2-7	TGTGCCAGCAGCTTAGTTGGGCTGGGGGCAGCAAGCTCCTACGAGCAGTACTTC	CASSLVGLGAASSYEQYF
TRBD2	few	TRBV10-3	TRBJ2-7	TGTGCCACCTGGGGCTACACGGGGGGCTCCTACGAGCAGTACTTC	CATWGYTGGSYEQYF
TRBD2	.	TRBV29-1	TRBJ2-1	TGCAGCGTTGAAGATCGGACTAGCGGGGGGTATTACAATAAGCAGTTCTTC	CSVEDRTSGGYYNKQFF
TRBD2	.	TRBV12-3/TRBV12-4	TRBJ2-2	TGTGCCAGCAGTTTAACGCGGGAGTACGGGGAGCTGTTTTTT	CASSLTREYGELFF
.	few	TRBV12-3/TRBV12-4	TRBJ1-2	TGTGCCAGCAGTTTAGGAAGGAATTATCTATCTGGCTACACCTTC	CASSLGRNYLSGYTF
TRBD2	few	TRBV4-2	TRBJ2-2	TGTGCCAGCAGCCAAGATTCGCCTAGCGGGAGGGGGTCCGGGGAGCTGTTTTTT	CASSQDSPSGRGSGELFF
TRBD2	.	TRBV27	TRBJ2-1	TGTGCCAGCAGTTTATCTAGCGGGGGGCCTCATGAGCAGTTCTTC	CASSLSSGGPHEQFF
.	few	TRBV7-9	TRBJ2-1	TGTGCCAGCAGCCCGGACCAGATGTCTGCCAATGAGCAGTTCTTC	CASSPDQMSANEQFF
TRBD2	few	TRBV20-1	TRBJ2-5	TGCAGTGCTAGGACTAGCGGGGGATGGGCCCAGTACTTC	CSARTSGGWAQYF
TRBD1	few	TRBV12-3/TRBV12-4	TRBJ1-2	TGTGCCAGCAGTCCGACGGGACAGGGAGCTCCCGGCTACACCTTC	CASSPTGQGAPGYTF
TRBD1	few	TRBV9	TRBJ2-7	TGTGCCAGCAGCGGTGGACAGGGGGCGATTTCCGAGCAGTACTTC	CASSGGQGAISEQYF
.	.	TRBV4-2	TRBJ1-6	TGTGCCAGCAGCCAGTCGGGGGTGGCTAATAATTCACCCCTCCACTTT	CASSQSGVANNSPLHF
.	.	TRBV20-1	TRBJ1-2	TGCAGTGCTAGAGGGACCGCTTATGGCTACACCTTC	CSARGTAYGYTF
TRBD1	.	TRBV20-1	TRBJ2-5	TGCAGTGCTAGACCGGGACAGGGGGCCCAAGAGACCCAGTACTTC	CSARPGQGAQETQYF
TRBD2	few	TRBV20-1	TRBJ2-3	TGCAGTGCGGGGACTAGCGGGAGATCTAGCACAGATACGCAGTATTTT	CSAGTSGRSSTDTQYF
TRBD2	few	TRBV20-1	TRBJ2-4	TGCAGTGCTAGATTTCGGACTAGCGTAAACATTCAGTACTTC	CSARFRTSVNIQYF
.	.	TRBV27	TRBJ1-6	TGTGCCAGCAGTTTATCGCGAGGCCTTTATAATTCACCCCTCCACTTT	CASSLSRGLYNSPLHF
.	many	TRBV10-3	TRBJ2-5	TGTGCCATCAGGGGAGACCAAGAGACCCAGTACTTC	CAIRGDQETQYF
TRBD2	.	TRBV12-3/TRBV12-4	TRBJ2-2	TGTGCCAGCAGTTTAGGCGGTGCTAGCGGTACAGGGGAGCTGTTTTTT	CASSLGGASGTGELFF
TRBD2	.	TRBV2	TRBJ2-5	TGTGCCAGCAGTGAAGCGCTTGGGGGGGGAGAGACCCAGTACTTC	CASSEALGGGETQYF